This passage covers 4 T cell receptor beta chains from one sample sequenced in a study of T cell responses to AZD1222 COVID-19 vaccine. Produced via immunoSEQ multiplex PCR; TCRdb's table is partial and in-frame only. The sample includes over 100,000 clones, more than 75% seen only once; the top ten take around 24%. The sample here was peripheral blood, taken on day 0 of AZD1222 vaccination. The receptors here all came from an adult in good health.

This sequence joins TRBV5-8 and TRBJ2-3; 7 bases align to TRBD1. Germline values: CDR1 SGHTS, CDR2 YDEGEE. Germline trimming cut 6 bases from V and 6 bases from J; bases unmatched to any gene: 13. The CDR3 runs 15 residues. The CDR3, as DNA: TGTGCCAGCACATCATCAGGGGGTCCTAGCGATACGCAGTATTTT. It is translated as CASTSSGGPSDTQYF.

This clone was seen more than once but under ten times. The genes are TRBV24-1 and TRBJ2-1; 8 bases are shared with TRBD2. V trimming: 1 base; J trimming: 2 bases; junction bases outside the gene matches: 6. CDR1 is KGHDR and CDR2 is SFDVKD in the germline V gene. CDR3 length equals 17 residues. The CDR3 bases are TGTGCCACCAGTGATTTTAGCCCAGCGGGGGCCTACAATGAGCAGTTCTTC. As protein: CATSDFSPAGAYNEQFF.

The chain joins TRBV6-2 or TRBV6-3 to TRBJ2-7, with 10 nucleotides matching TRBD1. CDR3 length: 14 amino acids. CDR1 MNHEY and CDR2 SVGEGT come from the germline V gene. J was trimmed by 2 bases and V by 6 bases; bases with no gene match: 4. This chain's CDR3 is CASSGTGEAYEQYF. CDR3 bases: TGTGCCAGCAGCGGGACAGGGGAAGCCTACGAGCAGTACTTC.

The chain links TRBV28 to TRBJ2-1, with TRBD1 matching over 8 bases. V dropped 7 bases and J dropped 6; count of bases not matched to a gene: 8. Per the germline V gene, CDR1 is MDHEN and CDR2 is SYDVKM. The CDR3 has 14 residues. The CDR3 nucleotides are TGTGCCAGCACGGACAGGGTCCCCCTCAATGAGCAGTTCTTC. Encoded protein: CASTDRVPLNEQFF. Full variable domain (missing parts from reference TRBV28 and TRBJ2-1): DVKVTQSSRYLVKRTGEKVFLECVQDMDHENMFWYRQDPGLGLRLIYFSYDVKMKEKGDIPEGYSVSREKKERFSLILESASTNQTSMYLCASTDRVPLNEQFFGPGTRLTVL.